This T cell receptor beta chain was found in a study of T cell responses to AZD1222 COVID-19 vaccine. Study-wide results and caveats: Spike-specific TCR breadth and depth grew following two AZD1222 doses. No day 14 peak samples; only post-peak repertoires were characterized.

The data were produced by immunoSEQ multiplex PCR, yet TCRdb's version contains in-frame clones alone and is incomplete. The table lists roughly 100,000 clones, around 87% of them singletons. Comment on this clone: Its antigen is as yet unknown.

The CDR3 runs 12 residues. The germline gives CDR1 MNHEY, CDR2 SVGAGI. V gave up 6 bases and J gave up 10 bases, with 12 bases separating them. This receptor was identified in an adult who received the AZD1222 COVID-19 vaccine. The sample consisted of peripheral blood, taken 28 days after the second AZD1222 dose. The chain carries TRBV6-5 and TRBJ1-4, with D perhaps TRBD1 (5 bases). The CDR3 reads CASSSDRGKLFF. CDR3 nucleotides: TGTGCCAGCAGCTCAGACAGAGGAAAACTGTTTTTT.